This is a list of T cell receptor beta chains from one sample in a study of T cell repertoires in cytomegalovirus infection. The antigens of these receptors remain unknown. Each CDR3 protein is one row after TCRdb ran MiXCR on the reads. In the table there are about 900,000 distinct CDR3 sequences, about a third of which are singletons. Specimen: cultured CD8+ T cells from PBMCs, collected from culture after CMV antigen stimulation. The receptors were gathered from a human donor in good health (CMV status not recorded). Some clones in this sample may be carry-over from other donors' samples. Both conserved end residues are part of each CDR3. Fields, in order: D gene, clone size, J gene, V gene, CDR3 DNA, CDR3 protein. The D gene is left open where the match is weak. Clone size is not always given. Where it is, it says once, few, many or a class for expanded clones.

>NA|NA|TRBJ2-1|TRBV11-3
TGTGCCAGCAGCACCTCCCTCGTCAGGTACAATGAGCAGTTCTTC
CASSTSLVRYNEQFF
>TRBD2|NA|TRBJ2-1|TRBV27
TGTGCCAGCAGTCCACAAACCGGGACTAGGAATGAGCAGTTCTTC
CASSPQTGTRNEQFF
>NA|NA|TRBJ2-3|TRBV25-1
TGTGCCAGCAATGAATTGTACAGGGACACAGATACGCAGTATTTT
CASNELYRDTDTQYF
>NA|NA|TRBJ1-1|TRBV6-6
TGTGCCAGCAGTGCCTATATTGGTACTGAAGCTTTCTTT
CASSAYIGTEAFF
>NA|few|TRBJ1-2|TRBV7-8
TGTGCCAGCAGCACCCAAGAGGGGCCCTATGGCTACACCTTC
CASSTQEGPYGYTF
>NA|many|TRBJ2-5|TRBV18
TGTGCCAGCTCGCCCCGGGCGACAGCCCCACAAGAGACCCAGTACTTC
CASSPRATAPQETQYF
>NA|NA|TRBJ2-7|TRBV4-1
TGCGCCAGCAGCCCTAAGGGGGACGGCACCTACGAGCAGTACTTC
CASSPKGDGTYEQYF
>NA|many|TRBJ2-2|TRBV27
TGTGCCAGCAGTCCCCAGTCGATGGGCACCGGGGAGCTGTTTTTT
CASSPQSMGTGELFF
>NA|few|TRBJ1-1|TRBV6-6
TGTGCCAGCAGTTACTCTTGGGCCAGCACTCCAGACACTGAAGCTTTCTTT
CASSYSWASTPDTEAFF
>TRBD2|few|TRBJ2-1|TRBV5-4
TGTGCCAGCACCTTTGGGACTAGCGGGGGCTATGAGCAGTTCTTC
CASTFGTSGGYEQFF
>TRBD1|many|TRBJ1-5|TRBV6-1
TGTGCCAGCAGTGAAGCACCCAGGGGGCGGAATCAGCCCCAGCATTTT
CASSEAPRGRNQPQHF